The rows below give T cell receptor beta chains drawn from one sample of a study of OX40 agonist ivuxolimab in advanced cancers. Data came from immunoSEQ multiplex PCR; TCRdb stores just in-frame clones and leaves some out. In the table there are about 54,000 clones, about 91% of which are singletons. The sequences come from CD4+ or CD8+ T cells sorted from blood, collected in a trial of the OX40 agonist ivuxolimab. These receptors were obtained from an adult with an advanced solid tumor such as melanoma, head and neck, liver or kidney cancer. Both conserved end residues are part of each CDR3. The order of the fields is V gene, D gene, clone size, J gene, CDR3 DNA, CDR3 protein. The D gene is left open where the match is weak. The listing skips clone size in some rows; elsewhere it reads once, few, many or a size class.

TRBV7-9,.,.,TRBJ1-2,TGTGCCAGCAGCTTAGGGCAGAACTATGGCTACACCTTC,CASSLGQNYGYTF
TRBV6-6,.,.,TRBJ2-1,TGTGCCAGCAGTGGAGGCAATGAGCAGTTCTTC,CASSGGNEQFF
TRBV15,.,.,TRBJ1-4,TGTGCCACCAGCAGCTACCCCCTAGGGGGGCAGGAGGAAAAACTGTTTTTT,CATSSYPLGGQEEKLFF
TRBV29-1,TRBD1,.,TRBJ1-2,TGCAGCGTTGTCTTGGACAGGGCTAACTACTATGGCTACACCTTC,CSVVLDRANYYGYTF
TRBV19,TRBD2,.,TRBJ2-5,TGTGCCAGTAGTATAGATGGTAGCGGGGAACAGTACTTC,CASSIDGSGEQYF
TRBV14,.,.,TRBJ2-7,TGTGCCAGCAGCCAAGATTTCCCTTTGGGCCTCTTTTACGAGCAGTACTTC,CASSQDFPLGLFYEQYF
TRBV28,TRBD1,.,TRBJ2-3,TGTGCCAGCAGTGACAGGGGTAGCACAGATACGCAGTATTTT,CASSDRGSTDTQYF
TRBV2,.,once,TRBJ2-7,TGTGCCAGCAACGGGGCAGCCTCCTACGAGCAGTACTTC,CASNGAASYEQYF
TRBV7-9,.,.,TRBJ2-2,TGTGCCAGCAGCTTATCCGGGGACCGGGAGCTGTTTTTT,CASSLSGDRELFF
TRBV12-5,TRBD1,once,TRBJ1-5,TGTGCTAGTGGTTTGGAGGGGGCAAGAGGGAATCAGCCCCAGCATTTT,CASGLEGARGNQPQHF
TRBV5-6,TRBD1,.,TRBJ2-7,TGTGCCAGCAGCTCGGATGGGACAGCCATCTACGAGCAGTACTTC,CASSSDGTAIYEQYF
TRBV5-1,TRBD1,.,TRBJ2-7,TGCGCCAGCAGCTTCGGGACAGGGGGAGTCGGCAGCGAGCAGTACTTC,CASSFGTGGVGSEQYF
TRBV5-6,TRBD1,.,TRBJ2-3,TGTGCCAGCAGCTCGATAGGGACAGGGGCGGCACCAGATACGCAGTATTTT,CASSSIGTGAAPDTQYF
TRBV10-3,.,once,TRBJ2-7,TGTGCCATCAGTGATTTCGGCGAGCAGTACTTC,CAISDFGEQYF
TRBV7-8,.,.,TRBJ1-3,TGTGCCAGCAGCTTAGAAAAGAGGTTCTCTGGAAACACCATATATTTT,CASSLEKRFSGNTIYF
TRBV7-2,TRBD2,.,TRBJ2-5,TGTGCCAGCAGCTTAAAGGATTCGGGACTAGCGGCTCACGGGACCCAGTACTTC,CASSLKDSGLAAHGTQYF
TRBV7-9,.,.,TRBJ2-1,TGTGCCAGCAGCCTGACCATAGGTGTACGCAATGAGCAGTTCTTC,CASSLTIGVRNEQFF
TRBV27,TRBD1,.,TRBJ2-1,TGTGCCAGCAGTTTATTGGGCCGGCTGACAGGGTCTAGCTCCTACAATGAGCAGTTCTTC,CASSLLGRLTGSSSYNEQFF
TRBV21-1,.,.,TRBJ2-4,TGTGCCAGCACCAAACGCCGGGAGCAGAAGTGCGTGCGGTCCAAAAACATTCAGTACTTC,CASTKRREQKCVRSKNIQYF
TRBV4-3,.,.,TRBJ2-3,TGCGCCAGCAGCCAAGATGGGGTGGGGACAGATACGCAGTATTTT,CASSQDGVGTDTQYF
TRBV7-8,.,.,TRBJ2-7,TGTGCCAGCAGCTCCAGGGGGGGACCTTACGAGCAGTACTTC,CASSSRGGPYEQYF
TRBV6-5,.,.,TRBJ1-1,TGTGCCAGCAGTTATCGGGACTTGAACACTGAAGCTTTCTTT,CASSYRDLNTEAFF
TRBV6-6,.,.,TRBJ2-5,TGTGCCAGCAGTTCACTAGATCGGACCCAGTACTTC,CASSSLDRTQYF
TRBV6-6,.,.,TRBJ1-2,TGTGCCAGCAGTTACCGGGGGCAGGTCTATGGCTACACCTTC,CASSYRGQVYGYTF
TRBV27,.,.,TRBJ2-1,TGTGCCAGCAGTTTAGGGCAGATCTCCTACAATGAGCAGCTCTTC,CASSLGQISYNEQLF
TRBV4-2,.,.,TRBJ2-2,TGTGCCAGCAGCCAAGAGTACTATTACACCGGGGAGCTGTTTTTT,CASSQEYYYTGELFF
TRBV2,.,once,TRBJ1-4,TGTGCCAGCAGTGAAAATGAAAAACTGTTTTTT,CASSENEKLFF
TRBV2,.,once,TRBJ1-5,TGTGCCAGCAGTGAAATGTCCCCACGGGATAGCAATCAGCCCCAGCATTTT,CASSEMSPRDSNQPQHF
TRBV7-2,.,.,TRBJ1-3,TGTGCCAGCAGCTCGCCTGACCACTCTGGAAACACCATATATTTT,CASSSPDHSGNTIYF
TRBV4-1,.,.,TRBJ1-6,TGCGCCAGCAGCCAACGATTTTCGGATAATTCACCCCTCCACTTT,CASSQRFSDNSPLHF
TRBV28,.,few,TRBJ2-7,TGTGCCAGCAGCAGGGACGCGGGAAGCTCCTACGAGCAGTACTTC,CASSRDAGSSYEQYF
TRBV2,.,.,TRBJ2-7,TGTGCCAGCAGTGAAACCCGCGCCAGGGGAACCTACGAGCAGTACTTC,CASSETRARGTYEQYF
TRBV19,.,.,TRBJ2-7,TGTGCCAGTACTTCTATTTTCGGGACTTCCTACGAGCAGTACTTC,CASTSIFGTSYEQYF
TRBV13,TRBD1,.,TRBJ2-1,TGTGCCAGCAGCTCCTCCGGGACAGGGGGAAATGAGCAGTTCTTC,CASSSSGTGGNEQFF
TRBV6-5,TRBD2,.,TRBJ2-7,TGTGCCAGCAGTTATGGGACTAGCGGGGGATACGAGCAGTACTTC,CASSYGTSGGYEQYF
TRBV7-9,.,once,TRBJ1-4,TGTGCCAGCAGCTTCATGTCCGGGGACGAAAAACTGTTTTTT,CASSFMSGDEKLFF
TRBV19,TRBD1,.,TRBJ1-1,TGTGCCAGTAGTATGGGGGACAGGGGATATTACACTGAAGCTTTCTTT,CASSMGDRGYYTEAFF
TRBV2,.,.,TRBJ2-3,TGTGCCAGCACTCGACCGACAGATACGCAGTATTTT,CASTRPTDTQYF
TRBV13,.,.,TRBJ2-7,TGTGCCAGCAGCCTCCAAGGAAGGGGCTACAAGCAGTACTTC,CASSLQGRGYKQYF
TRBV27,.,.,TRBJ2-7,TGTGCCAGCAGTGACTTCAAAACGGGAAAATATTACGAGCAGTACTTC,CASSDFKTGKYYEQYF
TRBV27,.,.,TRBJ2-7,TGTGCCAGCAGTCCTTCGATGGGTCCGAGCTCCTACGAGCAGTACTTC,CASSPSMGPSSYEQYF
TRBV7-9,.,.,TRBJ2-2,TGTGCCAGCAGCTTTACTCCCATTCTCGACCCCAAAGGCGGGGAGCTGTTTTTT,CASSFTPILDPKGGELFF
TRBV7-9,.,.,TRBJ1-3,TGTGCCAGCACCCCAGACGGAAGAAACACCATATATTTT,CASTPDGRNTIYF
TRBV5-4,TRBD1,once,TRBJ2-5,TGTGCCAGCAGCTTTCAAGGGGGCAGGGAGACCCAGTACTTC,CASSFQGGRETQYF
TRBV15,.,.,TRBJ2-7,TGTGCCACCAGCATATTACGGGGCTACGAGCAGTACTTC,CATSILRGYEQYF
TRBV29-1,TRBD1,.,TRBJ1-1,TGCAGCGTTGAAACTCCCGGGACAGGGGAAGAAGCTTTCTTT,CSVETPGTGEEAFF
TRBV7-3,.,.,TRBJ2-2,TGTGCCAGCAGCTTGGCTCCCGGGACTCGAACCGGGGAGCTGTTTTTT,CASSLAPGTRTGELFF
TRBV2,TRBD1,.,TRBJ1-4,TGTGCCAGCAGTGAGGGACAGGGTGTGGAAAAACTGTTTTTT,CASSEGQGVEKLFF
TRBV5-1,.,.,TRBJ2-7,TGCGCCAGCAGCGTCGACATCGACTACGAGCAGTACTTC,CASSVDIDYEQYF
TRBV5-8,TRBD2,.,TRBJ2-1,TGTGCCCTTGGCGGGAGCTTCAGCTCCTACAATGAGCAGTTCTTC,CALGGSFSSYNEQFF
TRBV28,TRBD2,.,TRBJ2-1,TGTGCCAGCAGTTTCCGAGCGGGAGCGGGCGATGAGCAGTTCTTC,CASSFRAGAGDEQFF
TRBV4-1,TRBD1,.,TRBJ2-5,TGCGCCAGCAGCCAAGTGGTACAGGGGTCCAGGGCCCAGTACTTC,CASSQVVQGSRAQYF